The present entry profiles one TCR beta chain with its context. The data are from a study of blood T cell repertoires in COVID-19. Study-level background: The origin of the acute and convalescent COVID-19 samples was the United States, Italy and Spain.

V was cut by 1 base and J by 2 bases, with 9 bases left in between. This CDR3 contains 15 residues. Germline CDR1 reads LNHDA; CDR2 reads SQIVND (reference sequence). Clones were sequenced by immunoSEQ multiplex PCR, and TCRdb holds only the in-frame ones, with some missing. The data show tens of thousands of clones, about nine tenths seen once. The rearrangement joins TRBV19 to TRBJ2-1, with D unresolved. The sequencing input was peripheral blood. The TCR originated in a man between 65 and 79 years old with acute or convalescent COVID-19. Written as DNA, the CDR3 is TGTGCCAGTAGTATAGGTAGCCGCACCTACAATGAGCAGTTCTTC. This codes for CASSIGSRTYNEQFF. Full variable domain (remainder filled in from reference TRBV19 and TRBJ2-1): DGGITQSPKYLFRKEGQNVTLSCEQNLNHDAMYWYRQDPGQGLRLIYYSQIVNDFQKGDIAEGYSVSREKKESFPLTVTSAQKNPTAFYLCASSIGSRTYNEQFFGPGTRLTVL.